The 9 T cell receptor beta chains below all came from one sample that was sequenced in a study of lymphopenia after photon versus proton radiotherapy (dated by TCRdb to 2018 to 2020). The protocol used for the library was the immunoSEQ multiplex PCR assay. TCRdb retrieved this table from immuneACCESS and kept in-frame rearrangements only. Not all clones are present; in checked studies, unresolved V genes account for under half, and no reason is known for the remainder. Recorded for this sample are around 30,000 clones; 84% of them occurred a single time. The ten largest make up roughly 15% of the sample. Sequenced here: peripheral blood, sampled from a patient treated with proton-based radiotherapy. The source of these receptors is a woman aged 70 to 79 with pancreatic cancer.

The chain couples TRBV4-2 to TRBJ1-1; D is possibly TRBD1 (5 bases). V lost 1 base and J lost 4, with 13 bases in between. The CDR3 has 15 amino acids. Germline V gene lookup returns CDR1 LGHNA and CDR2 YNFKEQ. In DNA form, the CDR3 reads TGTGCCAGCAGCCAAGGGGGAAGGGGAATCACTGAAGCTTTCTTT. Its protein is CASSQGGRGITEAFF.

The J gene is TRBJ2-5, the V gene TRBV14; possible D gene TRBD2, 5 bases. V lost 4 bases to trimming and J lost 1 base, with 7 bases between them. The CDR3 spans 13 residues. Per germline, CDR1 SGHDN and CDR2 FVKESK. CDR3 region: CASSPTSQETQYF. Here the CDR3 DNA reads TGTGCCAGCAGCCCCACTAGCCAAGAGACCCAGTACTTC.

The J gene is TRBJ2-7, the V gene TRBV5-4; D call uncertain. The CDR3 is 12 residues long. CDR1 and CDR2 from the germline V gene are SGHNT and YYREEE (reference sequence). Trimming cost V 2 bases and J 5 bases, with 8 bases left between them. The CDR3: CASSFGQNEQYF. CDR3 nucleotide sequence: TGTGCCAGCAGCTTCGGGCAGAACGAGCAGTACTTC.

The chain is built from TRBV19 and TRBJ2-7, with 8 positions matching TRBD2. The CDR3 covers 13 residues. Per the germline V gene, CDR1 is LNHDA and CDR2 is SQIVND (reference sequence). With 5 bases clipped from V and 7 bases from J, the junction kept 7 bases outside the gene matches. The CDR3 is CASSPGVAGEQYF. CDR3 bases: TGTGCCAGTAGTCCAGGGGTAGCGGGGGAGCAGTACTTC.

Written as DNA, the CDR3 is TGTGCCAGCAGTTTCCCGGACAACTCCTTAAACTATGGCTACACCTTC. The encoded protein is CASSFPDNSLNYGYTF. The chain combines TRBV28 with TRBJ1-2; D may be TRBD1 (5 bases). The CDR3 runs 16 residues. Per the germline V gene, CDR1 is MDHEN and CDR2 is SYDVKM. Between the trimmed V and J ends, which lost 3 bases and 2 bases, there was a span of 16 bases.

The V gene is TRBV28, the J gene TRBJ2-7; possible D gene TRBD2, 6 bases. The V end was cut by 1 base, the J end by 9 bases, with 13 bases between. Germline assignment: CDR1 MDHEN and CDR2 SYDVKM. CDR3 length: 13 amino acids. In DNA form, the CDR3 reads TGTGCCAGCAGTTTATTAGCGGCCTGGCGGCAGTACTTC. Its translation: CASSLLAAWRQYF.

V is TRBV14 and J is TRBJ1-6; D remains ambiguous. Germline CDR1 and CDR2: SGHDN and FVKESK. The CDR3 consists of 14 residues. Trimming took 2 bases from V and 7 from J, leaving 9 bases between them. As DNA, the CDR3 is TGTGCCAGCAGCCAATTAGACTGGAATTCACCCCTCCACTTT. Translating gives CASSQLDWNSPLHF.

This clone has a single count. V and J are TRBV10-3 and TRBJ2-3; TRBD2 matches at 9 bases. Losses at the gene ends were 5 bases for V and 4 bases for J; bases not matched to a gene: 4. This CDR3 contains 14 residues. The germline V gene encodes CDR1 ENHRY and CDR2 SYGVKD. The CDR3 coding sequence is TGTGCCATCAGTTCCGGGACTAGCCCAGATACGCAGTATTTT. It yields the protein CAISSGTSPDTQYF.

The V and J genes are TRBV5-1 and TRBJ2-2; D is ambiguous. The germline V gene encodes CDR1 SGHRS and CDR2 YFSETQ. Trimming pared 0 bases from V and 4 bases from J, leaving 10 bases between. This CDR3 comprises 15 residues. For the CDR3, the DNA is TGCGCCAGCAGCTTGGCAGGCCTGAGCACCGGGGAGCTGTTTTTT. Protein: CASSLAGLSTGELFF.